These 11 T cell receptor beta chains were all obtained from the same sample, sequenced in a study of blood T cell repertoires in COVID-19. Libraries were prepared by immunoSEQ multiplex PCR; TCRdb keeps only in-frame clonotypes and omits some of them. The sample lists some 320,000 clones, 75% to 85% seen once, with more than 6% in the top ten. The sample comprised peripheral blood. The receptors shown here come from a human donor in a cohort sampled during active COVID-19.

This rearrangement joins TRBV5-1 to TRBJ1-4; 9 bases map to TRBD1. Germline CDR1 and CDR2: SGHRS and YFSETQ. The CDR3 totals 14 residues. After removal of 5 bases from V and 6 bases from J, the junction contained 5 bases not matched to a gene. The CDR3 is CASRSGQGYEKLFF. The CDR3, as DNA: TGCGCCAGCAGATCGGGACAGGGTTATGAAAAACTGTTTTTT. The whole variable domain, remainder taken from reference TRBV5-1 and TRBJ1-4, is KAGVTQTPRYLIKTRGQQVTLSCSPISGHRSVSWYQQTPGQGLQFLFEYFSETQRNKGNFPGRFSGRQFSNSRSEMNVSTLELGDSALYLCASRSGQGYEKLFFGSGTQLSVL.

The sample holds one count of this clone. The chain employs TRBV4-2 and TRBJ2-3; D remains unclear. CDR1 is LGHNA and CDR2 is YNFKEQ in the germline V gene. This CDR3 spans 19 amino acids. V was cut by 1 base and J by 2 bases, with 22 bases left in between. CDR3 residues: CASSQVRIGTAKVTDTQYF. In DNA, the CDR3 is TGTGCCAGCAGCCAAGTTCGGATTGGTACAGCCAAAGTCACAGATACGCAGTATTTT.

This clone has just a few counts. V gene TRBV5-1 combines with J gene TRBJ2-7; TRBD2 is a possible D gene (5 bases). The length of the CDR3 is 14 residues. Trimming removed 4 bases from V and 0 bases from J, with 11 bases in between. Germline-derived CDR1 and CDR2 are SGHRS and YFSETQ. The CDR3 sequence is CASSRTGSSYEQYF. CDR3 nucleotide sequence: TGCGCCAGCAGCCGGACGGGGAGCTCCTACGAGCAGTACTTC.

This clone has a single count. The CDR3: CASGLGTGGNEQYF. CDR3 in DNA: TGTGCTAGTGGTTTGGGGACAGGGGGAAACGAGCAGTACTTC. The chain couples TRBV12-5 to TRBJ2-7; 10 bases are shared with TRBD1. In germline, CDR1 is LGHNT, CDR2 FRNRAP. CDR3 length equals 14 residues. V lost 1 base and J lost 5; bases outside the gene matches: 2.

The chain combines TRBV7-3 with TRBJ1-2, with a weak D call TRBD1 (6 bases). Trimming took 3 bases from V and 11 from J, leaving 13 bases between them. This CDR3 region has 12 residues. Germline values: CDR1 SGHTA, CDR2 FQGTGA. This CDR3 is CASSFVQGAYTF. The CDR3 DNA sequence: TGTGCCAGCAGCTTCGTACAGGGCGCATACACCTTC.

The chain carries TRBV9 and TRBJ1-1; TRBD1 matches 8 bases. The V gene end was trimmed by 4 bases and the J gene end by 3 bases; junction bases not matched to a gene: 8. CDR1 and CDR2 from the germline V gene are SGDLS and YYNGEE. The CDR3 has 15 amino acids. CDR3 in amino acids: CASSSLGQGHTEAFF. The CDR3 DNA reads TGTGCCAGCAGCTCCCTTGGACAGGGTCACACTGAAGCTTTCTTT.

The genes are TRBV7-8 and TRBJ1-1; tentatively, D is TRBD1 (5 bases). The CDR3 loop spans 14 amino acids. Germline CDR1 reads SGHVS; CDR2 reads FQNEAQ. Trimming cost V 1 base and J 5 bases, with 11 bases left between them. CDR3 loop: CASSLGGGGTEAFF. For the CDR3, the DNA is TGTGCCAGCAGCTTAGGAGGTGGGGGGACTGAAGCTTTCTTT.

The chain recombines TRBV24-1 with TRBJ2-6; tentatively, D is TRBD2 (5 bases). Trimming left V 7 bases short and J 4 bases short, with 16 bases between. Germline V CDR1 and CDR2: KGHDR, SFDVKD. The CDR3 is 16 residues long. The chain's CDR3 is CATSLGSPRGANVLTF. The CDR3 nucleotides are TGTGCCACCAGCCTAGGGAGCCCGCGGGGGGCCAACGTCCTGACTTTC.

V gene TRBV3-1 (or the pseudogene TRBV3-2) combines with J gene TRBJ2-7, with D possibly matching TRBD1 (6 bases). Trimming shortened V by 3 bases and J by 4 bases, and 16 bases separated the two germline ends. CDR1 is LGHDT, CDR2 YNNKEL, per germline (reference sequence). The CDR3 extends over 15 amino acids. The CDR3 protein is CASSQGPGQSYEQYF. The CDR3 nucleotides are TGTGCCAGCAGCCAGGGCCCGGGACAAAGTTACGAGCAGTACTTC.

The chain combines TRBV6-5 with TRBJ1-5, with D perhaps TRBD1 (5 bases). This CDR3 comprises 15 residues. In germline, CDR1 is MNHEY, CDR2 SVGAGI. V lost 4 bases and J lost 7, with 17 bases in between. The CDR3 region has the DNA TGTGCCAGCAGTTGGGGGGTTGGGCAAGGGCAGCCCCAGCATTTT. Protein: CASSWGVGQGQPQHF.

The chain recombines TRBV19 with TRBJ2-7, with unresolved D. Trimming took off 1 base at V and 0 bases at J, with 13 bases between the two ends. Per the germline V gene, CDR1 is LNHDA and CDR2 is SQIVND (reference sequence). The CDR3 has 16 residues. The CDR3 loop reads CASSIAYAALSYEQYF. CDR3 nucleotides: TGTGCCAGTAGTATAGCCTATGCGGCTCTCTCCTACGAGCAGTACTTC.